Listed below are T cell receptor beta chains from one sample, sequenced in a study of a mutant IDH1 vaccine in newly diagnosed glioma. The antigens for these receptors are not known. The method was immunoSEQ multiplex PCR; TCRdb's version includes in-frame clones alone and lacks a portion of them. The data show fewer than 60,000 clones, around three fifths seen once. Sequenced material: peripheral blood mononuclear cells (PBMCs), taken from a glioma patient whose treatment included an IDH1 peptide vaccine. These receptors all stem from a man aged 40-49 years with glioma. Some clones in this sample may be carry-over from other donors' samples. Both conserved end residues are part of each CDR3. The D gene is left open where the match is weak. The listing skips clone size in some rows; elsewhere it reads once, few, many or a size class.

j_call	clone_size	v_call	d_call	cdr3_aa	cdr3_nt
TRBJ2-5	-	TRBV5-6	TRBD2	CASSYISGVRETQYF	TGTGCCAGCAGTTATATTAGCGGGGTGCGGGAGACCCAGTACTTC
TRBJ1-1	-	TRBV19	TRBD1	CASSDRALEAFF	TGTGCCAGTAGTGACAGGGCCCTTGAAGCTTTCTTT
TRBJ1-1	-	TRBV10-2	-	CASSLRGNTEAFF	TGCGCCAGCAGTTTAAGGGGGAACACTGAAGCTTTCTTT
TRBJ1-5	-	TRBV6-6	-	CASSYRSGSNQPQHF	TGTGCCAGCAGCTACAGGAGTGGAAGCAATCAGCCCCAGCATTTT
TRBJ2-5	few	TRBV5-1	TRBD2	CASSLGRGGETQYF	TGCGCCAGCAGCTTGGGCCGGGGGGGTGAGACCCAGTACTTC
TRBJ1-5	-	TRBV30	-	CAWSRGSGQPQHF	TGTGCCTGGAGTAGAGGATCGGGTCAGCCCCAGCATTTT
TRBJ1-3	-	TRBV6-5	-	CASSYSGGSSGNTIYF	TGTGCCAGCAGTTACTCGGGGGGGAGCTCTGGAAACACCATATATTTT
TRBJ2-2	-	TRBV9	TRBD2	CASSVERGGIGELFF	TGTGCCAGCAGCGTAGAGCGGGGGGGCATAGGGGAGCTGTTTTTT
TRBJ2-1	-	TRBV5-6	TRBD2	CASSLQRGVRNEQFF	TGTGCCAGCAGCTTACAGCGGGGGGTCCGCAATGAGCAGTTCTTC
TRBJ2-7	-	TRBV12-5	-	CASGPDRRGEQYF	TGTGCTAGTGGGCCAGACAGGAGGGGCGAGCAGTACTTC
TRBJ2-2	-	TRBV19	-	CASNSLPGELFF	TGTGCCAGTAACAGTCTGCCCGGGGAGCTGTTTTTT
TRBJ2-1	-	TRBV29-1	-	CSVEDGTYPFF	TGCAGCGTTGAAGATGGGACATACCCGTTCTTC
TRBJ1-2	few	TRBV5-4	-	CASSGGIWDYGYTF	TGTGCCAGCAGCGGGGGGATATGGGACTATGGCTACACCTTC
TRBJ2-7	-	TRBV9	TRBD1	CASSVGLGQGYEQYF	TGTGCCAGCAGCGTAGGCCTTGGACAGGGATACGAGCAGTACTTC
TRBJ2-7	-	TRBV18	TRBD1	CASSPGDRDGEQYF	TGTGCCAGCTCACCCGGGGACAGGGACGGAGAGCAGTACTTC
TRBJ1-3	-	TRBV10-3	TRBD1	CAISAEGQGRKDTIYF	TGTGCCATCAGTGCCGAAGGACAGGGAAGGAAAGACACCATATATTTT
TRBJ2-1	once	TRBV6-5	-	CASSYSWGFNEQFF	TGTGCCAGCAGTTACTCGTGGGGATTCAATGAGCAGTTCTTC
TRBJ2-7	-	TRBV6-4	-	CASSDPAWEVIPYEQYF	TGTGCCAGCAGTGACCCCGCGTGGGAGGTTATCCCCTACGAGCAGTACTTC
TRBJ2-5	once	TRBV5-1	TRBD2	CASSLGPSGVQETQYF	TGCGCCAGCAGCTTGGGTCCTAGCGGGGTCCAAGAGACCCAGTACTTC
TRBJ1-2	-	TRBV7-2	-	CASSLAGAPVYGYTF	TGTGCCAGCAGCTTAGCGGGGGCCCCTGTCTATGGCTACACCTTC
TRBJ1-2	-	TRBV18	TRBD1	CASSPRTGAELAFNYGYTF	TGTGCCAGCTCACCTCGGACAGGGGCGGAGTTGGCGTTTAACTATGGCTACACCTTC
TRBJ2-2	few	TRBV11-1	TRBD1	CASSFGQGRYTGELFF	TGTGCCAGCAGTTTCGGACAGGGGAGGTACACCGGGGAGCTGTTTTTT
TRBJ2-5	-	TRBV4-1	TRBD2	CASSARGPGGGPQETQYF	TGCGCCAGCAGCGCCCGGGGCCCGGGCGGGGGGCCCCAAGAGACCCAGTACTTC
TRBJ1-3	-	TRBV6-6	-	CASTSRERSPNTIYF	TGTGCCAGCACCAGCCGGGAGAGAAGTCCAAACACCATATATTTT
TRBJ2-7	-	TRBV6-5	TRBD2	CASSYAGGADEQYF	TGTGCCAGCAGTTACGCGGGGGGGGCCGACGAGCAGTACTTC
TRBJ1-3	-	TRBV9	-	CASSVGNTIYF	TGTGCCAGCAGCGTCGGTAACACCATATATTTT
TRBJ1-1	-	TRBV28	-	CASSLWTGLEAFF	TGTGCCAGCAGTTTATGGACGGGACTTGAAGCTTTCTTT
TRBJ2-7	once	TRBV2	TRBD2	CASKGGGVIYEQYF	TGTGCCAGCAAGGGCGGGGGGGTGATCTACGAGCAGTACTTC
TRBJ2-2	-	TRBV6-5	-	CASRLRTGELFF	TGTGCCAGCAGGCTAAGGACCGGGGAGCTGTTTTTT
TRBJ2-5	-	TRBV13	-	CASSHRGTQETQYF	TGTGCCAGCAGCCACCGGGGGACGCAAGAGACCCAGTACTTC
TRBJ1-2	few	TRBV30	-	CAWSAIGGYGYTF	TGTGCCTGGAGTGCAATCGGGGGCTATGGCTACACCTTC